The source of this T cell receptor (beta chain) is a study of CD8 T cells in Susac syndrome. General observations from the study: TCR sequencing and HLA analysis covered a relatively small number of individuals.

Peripheral blood CD8+ and CD4+ T cells were profiled by TCR beta sequencing. The Susac syndrome patients fit the recently defined diagnostic criteria for definite or probable disease. Per the germline V gene, CDR1 is KGHSH and CDR2 is LQKENI. With 3 bases clipped from V and 6 bases from J, the junction kept 10 bases outside the gene matches. The length of the CDR3 is 15 residues. Remarks on this clonotype: What it binds is unknown.

Random hexamers were used to reverse transcribe roughly 0.45 to 1 ug of RNA. One entry per CDR3 protein, called by TCRdb with MiXCR from the immunoSEQ multiplex PCR reads. The sample carries 120,000 or so distinct CDR3 sequences, around 94% recorded once. The receptor was isolated from a human donor with Susac syndrome. V gene TRBV18 combines with J gene TRBJ1-2, with TRBD1 matching 7 bases. The sequenced material came from CD8+ T cells from PBMCs. CDR3 sequence reads: CASSPAGQPRNGYTF. As DNA, the CDR3 is TGTGCCAGCTCACCCGCGGGACAGCCGAGGAATGGCTACACCTTC.